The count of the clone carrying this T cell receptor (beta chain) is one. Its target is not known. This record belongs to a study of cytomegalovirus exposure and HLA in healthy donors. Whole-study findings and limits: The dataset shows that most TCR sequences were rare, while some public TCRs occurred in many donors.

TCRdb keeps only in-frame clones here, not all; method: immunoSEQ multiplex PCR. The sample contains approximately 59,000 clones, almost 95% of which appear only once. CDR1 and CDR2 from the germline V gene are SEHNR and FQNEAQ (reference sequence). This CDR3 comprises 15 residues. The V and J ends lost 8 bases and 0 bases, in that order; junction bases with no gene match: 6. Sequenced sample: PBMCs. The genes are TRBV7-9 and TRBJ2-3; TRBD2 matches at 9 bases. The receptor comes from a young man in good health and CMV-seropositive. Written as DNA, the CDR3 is TGTGCCAGCGCCTGGACTAGCGCTAGCACAGATACGCAGTATTTT. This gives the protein CASAWTSASTDTQYF.